A few counts support the clone carrying this T cell receptor beta chain. Its antigen remains unidentified. This sample was taken from a study of T cell repertoires in cytomegalovirus infection. TCRdb used MiXCR to reprocess the reads, holding one entry per CDR3 protein. Found here are a few hundred thousand distinct CDR3 sequences, 35% to 50% of them singletons; the top ten hold around 48%. V shed 2 bases and J shed 3 bases, with 13 bases lying between them. This CDR3 is 15 amino acids long. Germline CDR1 is SGHTA and CDR2 is FQGNSA. Sequencing was performed on cultured PBMCs, taken from culture after CMV antigen stimulation. The chain employs TRBV7-2 and TRBJ1-2; tentative D call: TRBD1 (5 bases). This TCR was sampled from a human donor in good health (CMV status not recorded). Some clones in this sample may be carry-over from other donors' samples. CDR3 region: CASSLLTEFYYGYTF. For the CDR3, the DNA is TGTGCCAGCAGCTTATTGACAGAGTTTTACTATGGCTACACCTTC.